This is a list of T cell receptor beta chains from one sample in a study of blood T cell repertoires in COVID-19. Method: immunoSEQ multiplex PCR; TCRdb's copy keeps in-frame clones and lacks some. The table shows about 250,000 clones, with around four fifths occurring only once. Sequenced input: peripheral blood. The receptors were sampled from a woman aged 70 to 79 with acute or convalescent COVID-19. CDR3s include the opening cysteine and the closing phenylalanine or tryptophan. The D gene is left open where the match is weak. Clone sizes are given selectively: once, few, many, or a class where the clone is expanded.

J: TRBJ1-4; V: TRBV18; D: TRBD1; size: -; CDR3: CASSPLGQGARLTNEKLFF; DNA: TGTGCCAGCTCACCCCTGGGACAGGGGGCGCGGCTAACTAATGAAAAACTGTTTTTT
J: TRBJ2-7; V: TRBV7-2; D: -; size: -; CDR3: CASSLLDKVYEQYF; DNA: TGTGCCAGCAGCTTACTGGACAAGGTTTACGAGCAGTACTTC
J: TRBJ2-1; V: TRBV28; D: -; size: -; CDR3: CASSLAGRNYNEQFF; DNA: TGTGCCAGCAGTTTAGCAGGGCGGAACTACAATGAGCAGTTCTTC
J: TRBJ1-5; V: TRBV15; D: -; size: once; CDR3: CATSRDLKGVQPQHF; DNA: TGTGCCACCAGCAGAGATCTAAAAGGGGTACAGCCCCAGCATTTT
J: TRBJ2-7; V: TRBV4-2; D: TRBD1; size: few; CDR3: CASSQDKDRLYEQYF; DNA: TGTGCCAGCAGCCAAGATAAGGACAGGTTATACGAGCAGTACTTC
J: TRBJ1-2; V: TRBV5-4; D: -; size: -; CDR3: CASSFDTYGYTF; DNA: TGTGCCAGCAGCTTCGACACCTATGGCTACACCTTC
J: TRBJ1-6; V: TRBV19; D: TRBD1; size: -; CDR3: CASNEGAGSPLHF; DNA: TGTGCCAGTAATGAGGGGGCTGGTTCACCCCTCCACTTT
J: TRBJ1-5; V: TRBV7-2; D: -; size: -; CDR3: CASSAQTRGQPQHF; DNA: TGTGCCAGCAGCGCACAAACTAGGGGGCAGCCCCAGCATTTT
J: TRBJ1-2; V: TRBV2; D: TRBD1; size: once; CDR3: CASTWTGDNYGYTF; DNA: TGTGCCAGCACCTGGACAGGGGATAACTATGGCTACACCTTC
J: TRBJ1-1; V: TRBV4-3; D: -; size: -; CDR3: CASSQDWAGKATEAFF; DNA: TGCGCCAGCAGCCAAGATTGGGCCGGGAAGGCCACTGAAGCTTTCTTT
J: TRBJ1-6; V: TRBV19; D: -; size: -; CDR3: CASSIVRGDNSPLHF; DNA: TGTGCCAGTAGTATAGTGCGCGGAGATAATTCACCCCTCCACTTT